The 11 T cell receptor beta chains below were found in one sample sequenced in a study of cytomegalovirus exposure and HLA in healthy donors. The PCR used 60 Vbeta and 13 Jbeta primers. Produced via immunoSEQ multiplex PCR; TCRdb's table is partial and in-frame only. The sample lists over 150,000 clones; around 79% were seen once. Sequencing was done on a sample of PBMCs. The receptors originated from a girl aged 5-17 years in good health and CMV-seropositive.

The chain combines TRBV13 with TRBJ2-5; maybe TRBD2 (7 bases). The CDR3 has 14 amino acids. Trimming took 2 bases from V and 5 from J, leaving 12 bases between them. The V gene's germline CDR1 is PRHDT and CDR2 FYEKMQ (reference sequence). This CDR3 reads CASSLLGGAETQYF. CDR3 nucleotides: TGTGCCAGCAGCTTACTTGGGGGGGCGGAGACCCAGTACTTC.

V gene TRBV7-2 combines with J gene TRBJ1-1; 8 positions match TRBD1. The CDR3 loop spans 14 amino acids. V lost 4 bases and J lost 2; bases outside the gene matches: 3. Germline CDR1 is SGHTA and CDR2 is FQGNSA. The CDR3 loop is CASSWDRLNTEAFF. The DNA of the CDR3 is TGTGCCAGCAGCTGGGACAGGTTAAACACTGAAGCTTTCTTT.

The rearrangement links TRBV11-2 to TRBJ2-3; D is possibly TRBD2 (6 bases). V lost 3 bases and J lost 7, with 14 bases in between. Germline CDR1 reads SGHAT; CDR2 reads FQNNGV. The CDR3 runs to 14 residues. CDR3 in amino acids: CASSFAGPLHTQYF. The CDR3 DNA reads TGTGCCAGCAGCTTTGCGGGACCCCTCCATACGCAGTATTTT.

The sample holds a few counts of this clone. CDR3 in amino acids: CASSLLEDSNQPQHF. The CDR3 DNA reads TGTGCCAGCAGCCTACTAGAGGATAGCAATCAGCCCCAGCATTTT. V is TRBV6-1 and J is TRBJ1-5, with D hard to call. Germline-derived CDR1 and CDR2 are MNHNS and SASEGT. Trimming took off 6 bases at V and 0 bases at J, with 12 bases between the two ends. This CDR3 comprises 15 residues.

J is TRBJ1-5 and V is TRBV4-1; tentative D call: TRBD1 (6 bases). Between the trimmed V and J ends, which lost 6 bases and 5 bases, there was a span of 14 bases. The CDR3 is 14 residues long. Looked up from germline, CDR1 is MGHRA and CDR2 is YSYEKL. The CDR3 is CASSPDSPYQPQHF. CDR3 DNA sequence: TGCGCCAGCAGTCCGGACAGCCCATATCAGCCCCAGCATTTT.

As concerns this clone: One end of the junction is discordant with germline, which a read error may explain. The V gene is TRBV27, the J gene TRBJ1-2; TRBD1 matches 7 bases. The CDR3 is 14 amino acids. The germline CDR1 and CDR2 sequences are MNHEY and SMNVEV (reference sequence). Here the CDR3 DNA reads TGTGCCTGCAGCAGAGTAGGGGGCTCACCTGGCTACACCTTC. As protein: CACSRVGGSPGYTF.

The V call is TRBV19, the J call TRBJ1-1; 9 nucleotides agree with TRBD1. The CDR3 covers 15 residues. With 9 bases clipped from V and 1 base from J, the junction kept 9 bases outside the gene matches. Per germline, CDR1 LNHDA and CDR2 SQIVND (reference sequence). CDR3 amino acids: CASQAQGASNTEAFF. DNA for the CDR3: TGTGCCAGCCAGGCACAGGGGGCCTCGAACACTGAAGCTTTCTTT.

The J gene is TRBJ2-1, the V gene TRBV7-9, with 9 bases aligning to TRBD2. This CDR3 region has 17 residues. V shed 4 bases, J shed 0 bases, and the junction held 7 bases outside the gene matches. The germline CDR1 and CDR2 sequences are SEHNR and FQNEAQ (reference sequence). DNA of the CDR3: TGTGCCAGCAGCTCGACTAGCGGCTTAAGCTCCTACAATGAGCAGTTCTTC. This codes for CASSSTSGLSSYNEQFF.

J is TRBJ2-2 and V is TRBV6-5; TRBD1 might be the D (6 bases). The germline CDR1 and CDR2 sequences are MNHEY and SVGAGI. The CDR3 loop spans 14 amino acids. V was trimmed by 4 bases and J by 5 bases, leaving 11 bases between them. CDR3 in amino acids: CASSLTTGTGELFF. The CDR3 DNA sequence: TGTGCCAGCAGTTTAACTACAGGGACCGGGGAGCTGTTTTTT.

This rearrangement joins TRBV11-2 to TRBJ1-2; weak D call: TRBD1 (6 bases). The length of the CDR3 is 17 residues. Germline V CDR1 and CDR2: SGHAT, FQNNGV. Trimming removed 5 bases at V and 0 bases at J, with 19 bases between. The CDR3 DNA reads as TGTGCCAGCAGCCACTATTCGGGACACCCAGCTAACTATGGCTACACCTTC. Translated: CASSHYSGHPANYGYTF.

The CDR3 is CATSTGDSGTEAFF. CDR3 DNA sequence: TGTGCCACTTCCACGGGGGACTCTGGCACTGAAGCTTTCTTT. The chain employs TRBV27 and TRBJ1-1; D perhaps matches TRBD1 (5 bases). V dropped 10 bases and J dropped 4 bases, with 19 bases sitting between them. Germline CDR1 reads MNHEY; CDR2 reads SMNVEV (reference sequence). The CDR3 loop spans 14 amino acids.